The 14 T cell receptor beta chains presented below share a single source sample, sequenced in a study of T cells in Graves' hyperthyroidism and ophthalmopathy. Template material for amplifying TCR beta CDR3 regions consisted of RNA transcripts. The study used the HTBI primer set for a first-round RT-PCR of the TCR CDR3. TCRdb re-called the multiplex PCR reads with MiXCR, one entry per CDR3 protein. The table includes roughly 520,000 distinct CDR3 sequences, around a quarter detected once. The material sequenced was blood. The source is a woman under 40 with Graves' ophthalmopathy.

The CDR3 reads CASSQEGSLSYEQYF. The CDR3 nucleotides read TGTGCCAGCAGCCAAGAAGGCAGCCTCTCCTACGAGCAGTACTTC. This chain connects TRBV3-1 to TRBJ2-7; no firm D call. Per germline, CDR1 LGHDT and CDR2 YNNKEL (reference sequence). Trimming stripped 0 bases from V and 0 bases from J, with 9 bases between. The CDR3 consists of 15 residues.

In this sample, this clonotype turned up many times. This chain joins TRBV6-1 and TRBJ1-1; 8 bases are a match to TRBD1. Germline CDR1 is MNHNS and CDR2 is SASEGT. The V and J ends lost 4 bases and 4 bases, in that order; junction bases with no gene match: 2. The CDR3 is 13 amino acids. Here the CDR3 DNA reads TGTGCCAGCAGTGCGGACAGGGCCACTGAAGCTTTCTTT. It translates to CASSADRATEAFF.

The rearrangement joins TRBV6-2 or TRBV6-3 to TRBJ2-2; the D is unclear. Deletions cut 4 bases from V and 7 bases from J, with 10 bases between. CDR1 MNHEY and CDR2 SVGEGT come from the germline V gene. CDR3 length: 13 amino acids. Here the CDR3 reads CASSFLGIGELFF. CDR3 bases: TGTGCCAGCAGTTTCCTGGGTATCGGGGAGCTGTTTTTT.

This clonotype was seen at least ten times. The V gene is TRBV20-1, the J gene TRBJ1-1, with 7 bases identical to TRBD1. With V trimmed by 5 bases and J by 0 bases, 6 bases remained unmatched. CDR3 length: 14 residues. The germline gives CDR1 DFQATT, CDR2 SNEGSKA (reference sequence). The CDR3 region has the DNA TGCAGTGCTTCTAAGGGGGCTTTGAACACTGAAGCTTTCTTT. It translates to CSASKGALNTEAFF.

This clonotype occurred many times. This chain uses TRBV4-1 with TRBJ2-7; 12 bases map to TRBD2. The CDR3 is 15 amino acids. In germline, CDR1 is MGHRA, CDR2 YSYEKL. V trimming: 4 bases; J trimming: 4 bases; junction bases outside the gene matches: 5. The CDR3 is CASSPTSGGPYEQYF. CDR3 DNA: TGCGCCAGCAGCCCCACTAGCGGGGGGCCTTACGAGCAGTACTTC.

This clonotype was observed once. The chain links TRBV28 to TRBJ1-2, with D possibly TRBD1 on 5 matching bases. The CDR3 loop spans 14 amino acids. In germline, CDR1 is MDHEN, CDR2 SYDVKM. V was clipped by 5 bases and J by 2 bases, with 12 bases between them. CDR3 amino acids: CASSDLGTNYGYTF. The CDR3 bases are TGTGCCAGCAGTGACCTCGGGACCAACTATGGCTACACCTTC.

There are a few counts of this clonotype. V is TRBV6-2 or TRBV6-3 and J is TRBJ2-7; unclear D gene. The germline gives CDR1 MNHEY, CDR2 SVGEGT. This CDR3 region has 12 residues. V lost 2 bases and J lost 6, with 8 bases in between. The CDR3 region is CASSYRRAEQYF. Here the CDR3 DNA reads TGTGCCAGCAGTTACCGACGGGCCGAGCAGTACTTC.

The V call is TRBV3-1, the J call TRBJ1-1, with D perhaps TRBD1 (5 bases). Trimming removed 2 bases at V and 4 bases at J, with 8 bases between. In germline, CDR1 is LGHDT, CDR2 YNNKEL (reference sequence). CDR3 length equals 13 residues. This CDR3 reads CASSQKGVTEAFF. For the CDR3, the DNA is TGTGCCAGCAGCCAAAAAGGGGTCACTGAAGCTTTCTTT.

V and J are TRBV11-2 and TRBJ2-7; maybe TRBD1 (5 bases). This CDR3 has 16 amino acids. The germline V gene has CDR1 SGHAT and CDR2 FQNNGV. The V gene lost 0 bases and the J gene lost 2 bases, with 14 bases spanning the gap. CDR3 residues: CASSLDGAGKTYEQYF. CDR3 nucleotide sequence: TGTGCCAGCAGCTTAGATGGGGCAGGGAAAACCTACGAGCAGTACTTC.

This clonotype was seen at least ten times. J is TRBJ1-3 and V is TRBV12-3 or TRBV12-4, with a weak D call TRBD1 (5 bases). Between the trimmed V and J ends, which lost 11 bases and 2 bases, there was a span of 10 bases. CDR3 length equals 12 residues. The CDR3 sequence is CAGQGAGNTIYF. The CDR3 nucleotides are TGTGCCGGTCAGGGTGCTGGAAACACCATATATTTT.

In its sample, this clonotype was seen many times. The rearrangement uses TRBV6-2 or TRBV6-3 and TRBJ1-1; D unclear. Trimming cost V 6 bases and J 2 bases, with 22 bases left between them. From germline, CDR1 is MNHEY and CDR2 SVGEGT. This CDR3 region has 17 residues. The CDR3: CASSLDLGGRKNTEAFF. DNA of the CDR3: TGTGCCAGCAGCCTAGACTTGGGAGGCCGCAAAAACACTGAAGCTTTCTTT.

The J gene is TRBJ1-1, the V gene TRBV7-9, with unresolved D. CDR1 and CDR2 (germline): SEHNR, FQNEAQ (reference sequence). The V end lost 4 bases, the J end lost 1 base, and 13 bases lay between the germline ends. CDR3 length equals 15 residues. The CDR3 region has the DNA TGTGCCAGCAGCTCCACTGCCACTGGGAACACTGAAGCTTTCTTT. Translating it yields CASSSTATGNTEAFF.

Regarding this clonotype: Likely a read error: the CDR3 ends without its conserved phenylalanine or tryptophan. V usage is TRBV10-3 and J usage is TRBJ1-5; 7 bases match TRBD1. The junction had 3 bases not matched to a gene; V was cut back by 0 bases and J by 4 bases. The V gene's germline CDR1 is ENHRY and CDR2 SYGVKD. The CDR3 extends over 15 amino acids. The CDR3 protein is CAISESRQGNQPQHV. The CDR3 DNA reads as TGTGCCATCAGTGAGTCAAGACAGGGAAATCAGCCCCAGCATGTT.

This clonotype was observed at least ten times. The J gene is TRBJ2-7, the V gene TRBV28; tentative D call: TRBD1 (6 bases). The V gene lost 2 bases and the J gene lost 1 base, with 15 bases spanning the gap. The CDR3 sequence is 16 residues long. CDR1 is MDHEN and CDR2 is SYDVKM in the germline V gene. The CDR3 spells CASSLGVQGQSYEQYF. In nucleotides, the CDR3 is TGTGCCAGCAGTTTAGGCGTTCAGGGACAATCCTACGAGCAGTACTTC.